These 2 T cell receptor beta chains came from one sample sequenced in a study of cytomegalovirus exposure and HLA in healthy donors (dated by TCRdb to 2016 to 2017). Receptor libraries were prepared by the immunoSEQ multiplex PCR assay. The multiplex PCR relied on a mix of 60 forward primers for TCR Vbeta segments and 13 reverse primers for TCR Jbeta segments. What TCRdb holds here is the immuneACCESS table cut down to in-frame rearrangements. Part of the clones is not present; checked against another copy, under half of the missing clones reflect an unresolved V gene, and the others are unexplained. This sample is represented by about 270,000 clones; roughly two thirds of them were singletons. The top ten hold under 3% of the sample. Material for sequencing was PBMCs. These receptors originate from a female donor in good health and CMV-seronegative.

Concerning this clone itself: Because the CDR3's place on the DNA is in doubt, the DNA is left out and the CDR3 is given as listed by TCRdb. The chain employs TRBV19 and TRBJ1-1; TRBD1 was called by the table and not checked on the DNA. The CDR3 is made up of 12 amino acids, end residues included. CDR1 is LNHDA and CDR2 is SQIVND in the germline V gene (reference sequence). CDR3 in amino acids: CASIDVGQGIFF.

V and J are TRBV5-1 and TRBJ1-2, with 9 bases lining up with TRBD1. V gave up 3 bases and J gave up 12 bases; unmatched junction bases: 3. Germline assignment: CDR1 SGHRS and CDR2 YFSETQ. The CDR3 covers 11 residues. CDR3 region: CASSWDRVHTF. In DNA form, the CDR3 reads TGCGCCAGCAGCTGGGACAGGGTCCACACCTTC.